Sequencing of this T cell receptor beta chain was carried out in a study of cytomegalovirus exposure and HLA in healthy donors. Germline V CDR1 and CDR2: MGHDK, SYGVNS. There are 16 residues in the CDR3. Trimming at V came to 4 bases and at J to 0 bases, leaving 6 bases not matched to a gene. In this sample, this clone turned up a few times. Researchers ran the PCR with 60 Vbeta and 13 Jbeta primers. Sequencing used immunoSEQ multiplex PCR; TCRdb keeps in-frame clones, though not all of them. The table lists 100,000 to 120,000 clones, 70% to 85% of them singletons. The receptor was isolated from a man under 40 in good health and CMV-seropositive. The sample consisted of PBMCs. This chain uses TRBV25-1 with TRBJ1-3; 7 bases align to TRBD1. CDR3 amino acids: CASSVQGGSSGNTIYF. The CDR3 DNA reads TGTGCCAGCAGTGTCCAAGGGGGCAGCTCTGGAAACACCATATATTTT. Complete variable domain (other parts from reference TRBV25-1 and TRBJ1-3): EADIYQTPRYLVIGTGKKITLECSQTMGHDKMYWYQQDPGMELHLIHYSYGVNSTEKGDLSSESTVSRIRTEHFPLTLESARPSHTSQYLCASSVQGGSSGNTIYFGEGSWLTVV.